The 8 T cell receptor beta chains listed next were all sequenced from one sample in a study of OX40 agonist ivuxolimab in advanced cancers. Sequencing was performed with immunoSEQ multiplex PCR; in TCRdb, only in-frame clones are kept and a portion is missing. The sample has about 66,000 clones, about 88% seen once. The source was CD4+ or CD8+ T cells sorted from blood, collected in a trial of the OX40 agonist ivuxolimab. All receptors come from an adult with an advanced solid tumor such as melanoma, head and neck, liver or kidney cancer.

This chain links TRBV14 with TRBJ1-1, with 7 bases matching TRBD1. Losses at the gene ends were 5 bases for V and 0 bases for J; bases not matched to a gene: 9. Germline V gives CDR1 SGHDN, CDR2 FVKESK. The CDR3 covers 16 residues. CDR3 sequence reads: CASSVYRGHMNTEAFF. The CDR3 DNA reads TGTGCCAGCAGCGTGTACAGGGGACACATGAACACTGAAGCTTTCTTT.

The rearrangement joins TRBV10-3 to TRBJ1-2; possible D gene TRBD1, 5 bases. V dropped 2 bases and J dropped 3 bases, with 7 bases sitting between them. CDR1 and CDR2 (germline): ENHRY, SYGVKD. CDR3 size: 13 residues. The CDR3 loop reads CAISEGGDYGYTF. CDR3 sequence (DNA): TGTGCCATCAGTGAGGGGGGGGACTATGGCTACACCTTC.

This clone was detected once. J is TRBJ2-1 and V is TRBV7-3, with TRBD2 as a possible D gene (6 bases). The V gene lost 2 bases and the J gene lost 10 bases, with 15 bases spanning the gap. The CDR3 spans 14 residues. The V gene's germline CDR1 is SGHTA and CDR2 FQGTGA. Written as DNA, the CDR3 is TGTGCCAGCAGCTTAGGGACTCGAGTCGCCGAGCAGTTCTTC. It codes for CASSLGTRVAEQFF.

This chain connects TRBV19 to TRBJ1-6; 7 bases agree with TRBD1. After removal of 3 bases from V and 7 bases from J, the junction contained 6 bases not matched to a gene. Germline CDR1 and CDR2: LNHDA and SQIVND (reference sequence). CDR3 length: 15 residues. The CDR3 sequence: CASSIGTAGNSPLHF. The CDR3, as DNA: TGTGCCAGTAGTATTGGGACAGCAGGGAATTCACCCCTCCACTTT.

This clone was counted only a few times. This chain links TRBV30 with TRBJ2-7, with 13 bases aligning to TRBD2. The CDR3 is made up of 15 amino acids. With 3 bases clipped from V and 4 bases from J, the junction kept 6 bases outside the gene matches. Germline CDR1 reads GTSNPN; CDR2 reads SVGIG (reference sequence). DNA for the CDR3: TGTGCCTGGAGGACTAGCGGGGGGTTTAGGTACGAGCAGTACTTC. It encodes CAWRTSGGFRYEQYF. The variable domain in full, completed from reference TRBV30 and TRBJ2-7, reads SQTIHQWPATLVQPVGSPLSLECTVEGTSNPNLYWYRQAAGRGLQLLFYSVGIGQISSEVPQNLSASRPQDRQFILSSKKLLLSDSGFYLCAWRTSGGFRYEQYFGPGTRLTVT.

The rearrangement uses TRBV7-2 and TRBJ1-2, with D tentatively TRBD1 (5 bases). The V and J ends lost 2 bases and 5 bases respectively, with 15 bases between them. This CDR3 is built from 15 residues. CDR1 is SGHTA and CDR2 is FQGNSA in the germline V gene. CDR3 region: CASSLMRGSKYGYTF. CDR3 in DNA: TGTGCCAGCAGCTTAATGCGGGGGAGTAAATATGGCTACACCTTC.

The table lists this clone with a few counts. This chain connects TRBV28 to TRBJ1-6; D perhaps matches TRBD1 (6 bases). Germline CDR1 and CDR2: MDHEN and SYDVKM. Trimming left V 1 base short and J 9 bases short, with 22 bases between. This CDR3 spans 18 amino acids. The CDR3 nucleotides read TGTGCCAGCAGTTTATTGCCTTTGGCAGGGGCAGAAGGTTCACCCCTCCACTTT. Translating it yields CASSLLPLAGAEGSPLHF.

The rearrangement uses TRBV4-2 and TRBJ2-7, with 8 bases fitting TRBD2. Germline trimming cut 1 base from V and 4 bases from J; bases unmatched to any gene: 12. Germline CDR1 and CDR2: LGHNA and YNFKEQ. The CDR3 runs 17 residues. In DNA form, the CDR3 reads TGTGCCAGCAGCCAAGCTCTCACGGGGGGGGCCCCATACGAGCAGTACTTC. Amino acid sequence: CASSQALTGGAPYEQYF.